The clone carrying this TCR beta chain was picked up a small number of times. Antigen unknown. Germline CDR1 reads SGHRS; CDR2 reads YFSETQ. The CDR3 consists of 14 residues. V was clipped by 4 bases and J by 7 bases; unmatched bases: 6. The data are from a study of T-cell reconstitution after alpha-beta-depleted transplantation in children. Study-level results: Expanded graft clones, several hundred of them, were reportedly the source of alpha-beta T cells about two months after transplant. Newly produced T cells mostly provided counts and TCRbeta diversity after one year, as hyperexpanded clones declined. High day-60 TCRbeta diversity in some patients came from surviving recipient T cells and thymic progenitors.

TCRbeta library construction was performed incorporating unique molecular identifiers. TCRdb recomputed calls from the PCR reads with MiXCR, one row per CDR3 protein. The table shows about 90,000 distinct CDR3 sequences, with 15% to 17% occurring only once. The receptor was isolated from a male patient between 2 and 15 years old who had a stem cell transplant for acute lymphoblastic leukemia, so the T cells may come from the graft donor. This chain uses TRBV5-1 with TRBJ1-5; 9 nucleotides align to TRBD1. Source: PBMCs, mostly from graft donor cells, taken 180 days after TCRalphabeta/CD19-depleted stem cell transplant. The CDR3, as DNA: TGCGCCAGCAGCGGGGGACAGGGTGGACAGCCCCAGCATTTT. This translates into CASSGGQGGQPQHF.